The clone carrying this TCR beta chain has at least ten counts. Its antigen remains unidentified. TCR beta CDR3 regions were amplified from RNA transcripts. An initial round of RT-PCR targeting the TCR CDR3 relied on the HTBI primer set. Each CDR3 protein gets one entry after TCRdb re-called the multiplex PCR reads with MiXCR. Among a few hundred thousand distinct CDR3 sequences listed, approximately 14% were seen once. Germline CDR1 SGHVS, CDR2 FQNEAQ. This CDR3 comprises 15 residues. The ends were cut back, 1 base at V and 2 bases at J, with 10 bases in the middle. The source of the sample is a study of T cells in Graves' hyperthyroidism and ophthalmopathy. About the research overall: Peripheral blood was obtained at initial diagnosis, preceding any treatment. Study-wide findings and caveats: Most thyroid-expanded clonotypes above 0.001 were also found in blood.

Not enrolled were patients with uncontrolled infection, other autoimmune disease, pregnancy or lactation. Based on clinical symptoms, serum thyroxine and TRAb, thyroid ultrasound and orbital computed tomography, diagnoses were reached. This chain uses TRBV7-8 with TRBJ2-3; D perhaps matches TRBD2 (5 bases). Sequences were obtained from blood. This clonotype originated in a woman under 30 with Graves' hyperthyroidism that later progressed to Graves' ophthalmopathy. The CDR3 DNA reads TGTGCCAGCAGCTTAGTTCGAGCGGACACAGATACGCAGTATTTT. It yields the protein CASSLVRADTDTQYF. The full variable domain, its missing parts supplied by reference TRBV7-8 and TRBJ2-3, is GAGVSQSPRYKVAKRGQDVALRCDPISGHVSLFWYQQALGQGPEFLTYFQNEAQLDKSGLPSDRFFAERPEGSVSTLKIQRTQQEDSAVYLCASSLVRADTDTQYFGPGTRLTVL.